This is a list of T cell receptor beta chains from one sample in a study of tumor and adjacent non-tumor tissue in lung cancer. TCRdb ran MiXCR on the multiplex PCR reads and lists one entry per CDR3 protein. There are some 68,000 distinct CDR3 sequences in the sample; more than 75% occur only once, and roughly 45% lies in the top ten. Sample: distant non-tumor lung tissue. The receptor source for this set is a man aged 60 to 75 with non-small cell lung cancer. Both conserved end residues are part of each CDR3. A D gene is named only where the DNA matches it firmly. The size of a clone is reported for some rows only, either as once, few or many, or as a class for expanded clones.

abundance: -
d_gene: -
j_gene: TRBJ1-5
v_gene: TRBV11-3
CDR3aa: CASRYGLADSTDTQHF
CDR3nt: TGTGCCAGCAGATACGGGCTAGCAGATAGCACAGATACGCAGCATTTT

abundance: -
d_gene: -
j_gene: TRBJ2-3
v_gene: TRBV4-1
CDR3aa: CASMPLGSTDTQYF
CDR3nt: TGCGCCAGCATGCCCCTAGGCAGCACAGATACGCAGTATTTT

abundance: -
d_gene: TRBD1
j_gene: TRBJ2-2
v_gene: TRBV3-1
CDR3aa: CASSRQTGFDTGELFF
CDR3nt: TGTGCCAGCAGCCGACAGACAGGGTTCGACACCGGGGAGCTGTTTTTT

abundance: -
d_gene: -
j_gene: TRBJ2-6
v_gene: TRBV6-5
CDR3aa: CASSYSVIGRERRFGANVLTF
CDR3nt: TGTGCCAGCAGTTACTCGGTCATAGGGAGAGAGAGAAGGTTTGGGGCCAACGTCCTGACTTTC

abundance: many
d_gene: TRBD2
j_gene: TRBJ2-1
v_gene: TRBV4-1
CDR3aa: CASSQVAGGPQSYNEQFF
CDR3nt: TGCGCCAGCAGCCAGGTAGCGGGAGGGCCTCAGTCCTACAATGAGCAGTTCTTC

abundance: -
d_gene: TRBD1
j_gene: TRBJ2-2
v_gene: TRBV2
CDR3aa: CASRETGGASEGLFF
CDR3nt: TGTGCCAGCAGAGAAACAGGGGGCGCAAGCGAGGGGCTGTTTTTT

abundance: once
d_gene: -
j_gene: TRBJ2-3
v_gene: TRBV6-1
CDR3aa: CARSDGIGATDTQYF
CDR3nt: TGTGCCAGAAGTGACGGCATAGGAGCGACAGATACGCAGTATTTT

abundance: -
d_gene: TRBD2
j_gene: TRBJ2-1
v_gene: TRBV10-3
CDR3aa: CASASGHNEQTF
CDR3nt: TGTGCCTCTGCTAGCGGCCACAATGAGCAGACCTTC

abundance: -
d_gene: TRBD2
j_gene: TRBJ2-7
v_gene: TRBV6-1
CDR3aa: CASISGSHKQYF
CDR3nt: TGTGCCAGCATTAGCGGGAGTCACAAGCAATACTTC

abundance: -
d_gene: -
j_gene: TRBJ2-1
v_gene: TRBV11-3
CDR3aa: CASSSGTYNEQFF
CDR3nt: TGTGCCAGCAGCTCCGGGACCTACAATGAGCAGTTCTTC

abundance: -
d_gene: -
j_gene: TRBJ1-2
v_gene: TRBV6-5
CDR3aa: CDSSPDKARGGYTF
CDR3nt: TGTGACAGCAGTCCCGACAAGGCCAGAGGCGGCTACACCTTC

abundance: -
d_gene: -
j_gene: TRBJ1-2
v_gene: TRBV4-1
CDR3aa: CVNTSSSGGGMDYGYTF
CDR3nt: TGCGTCAACACATCCTCATCCGGGGGAGGGATGGACTACGGCTACACCTTC

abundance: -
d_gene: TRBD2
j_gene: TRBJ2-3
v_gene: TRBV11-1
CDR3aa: CTSSSTSGASTDTQYF
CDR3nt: TGTACCAGCAGCTCGACTAGCGGGGCCAGCACAGATACGCAATATTTT

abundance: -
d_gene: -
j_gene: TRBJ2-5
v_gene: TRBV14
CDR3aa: CASCQRHLQETQYF
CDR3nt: TGTGCCAGCTGTCAACGGCACCTCCAAGAGACCCAGTACTTC

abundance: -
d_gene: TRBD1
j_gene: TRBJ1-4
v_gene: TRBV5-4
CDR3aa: CASSLQQGNEKPFF
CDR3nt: TGTGCCAGCAGCCTGCAACAGGGGAATGAAAAACCGTTTTTT

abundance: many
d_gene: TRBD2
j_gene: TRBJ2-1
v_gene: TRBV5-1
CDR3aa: CASRPIAGGLGEQFF
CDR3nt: TGCGCCAGCCGTCCAATAGCGGGAGGACTAGGTGAGCAGTTCTTC

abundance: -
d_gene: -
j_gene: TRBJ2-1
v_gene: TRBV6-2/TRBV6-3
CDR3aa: CASSYNIHGSFPSEQFF
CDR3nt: TGTGCCAGCAGTTACAATATACACGGGAGCTTCCCCTCTGAGCAGTTCTTC

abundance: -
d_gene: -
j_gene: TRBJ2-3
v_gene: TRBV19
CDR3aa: CVSSMRSSDTQYF
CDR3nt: TGTGTCAGTAGTATGAGGTCGTCTGATACGCAGTATTTT

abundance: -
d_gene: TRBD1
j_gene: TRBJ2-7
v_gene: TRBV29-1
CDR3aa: CSATSGGQGCHEQYF
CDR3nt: TGCAGCGCAACAAGTGGGGGACAGGGTTGCCATGAGCAGTACTTC

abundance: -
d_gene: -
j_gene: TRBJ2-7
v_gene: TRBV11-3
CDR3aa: CASSLSGDGYEQYF
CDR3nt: TGTGCCAGCAGCCTTTCTGGAGACGGCTACGAGCAGTACTTC

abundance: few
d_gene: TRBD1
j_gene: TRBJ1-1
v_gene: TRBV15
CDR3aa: CATSPRRTGATNTDAFF
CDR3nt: TGTGCCACCAGCCCACGGCGGACAGGGGCCACGAACACTGATGCTTTCTTT

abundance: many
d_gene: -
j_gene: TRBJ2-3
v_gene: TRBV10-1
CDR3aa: CASSDGSTDTQYF
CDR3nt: TGCGCCAGCAGTGACGGCAGCACAGATACGCAGTATTTT

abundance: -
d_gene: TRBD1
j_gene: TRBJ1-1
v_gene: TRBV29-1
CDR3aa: CNVGYRGAPSTEAFF
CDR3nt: TGCAACGTGGGGTACAGGGGGGCGCCGAGCACAGAAGCTTTCTTT

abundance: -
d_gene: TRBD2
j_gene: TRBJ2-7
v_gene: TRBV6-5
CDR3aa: CAGSYARRETAEQYF
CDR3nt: TGTGCCGGCAGTTATGCGAGGCGGGAGACGGCCGAGCAGTACTTC

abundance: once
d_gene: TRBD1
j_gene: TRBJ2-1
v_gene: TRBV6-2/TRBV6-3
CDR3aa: CASSRQGSHNEQFF
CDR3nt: TGTGCCAGCAGTAGACAGGGTTCCCATAATGAGCAATTCTTC

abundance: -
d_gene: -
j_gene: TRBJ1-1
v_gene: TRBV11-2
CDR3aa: CASSQGTPVSEAFF
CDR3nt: TGTGCCAGCAGCCAGGGGACCCCGGTGAGTGAAGCTTTCTTT

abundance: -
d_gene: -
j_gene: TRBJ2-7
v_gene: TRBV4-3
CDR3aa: CASSQEFGYPYEQYF
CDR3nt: TGCGCCAGCAGCCAAGAATTCGGATACCCCTACGAGCAATACTTC

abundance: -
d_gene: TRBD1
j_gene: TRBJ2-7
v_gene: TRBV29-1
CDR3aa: CNVETQGVGNEQYF
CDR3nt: TGCAACGTTGAAACACAGGGGGTCGGCAACGAGCAGTACTTC

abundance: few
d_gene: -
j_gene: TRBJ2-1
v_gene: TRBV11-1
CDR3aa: CANSLAHGIGINEQFF
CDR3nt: TGTGCCAACAGCTTAGCTCATGGGATTGGGATCAACGAGCAGTTCTTC

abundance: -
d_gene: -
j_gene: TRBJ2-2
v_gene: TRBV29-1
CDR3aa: CSAYPRLGGGKLFF
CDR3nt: TGCAGCGCCTACCCCAGGCTCGGTGGCGGGAAGCTGTTTTTT

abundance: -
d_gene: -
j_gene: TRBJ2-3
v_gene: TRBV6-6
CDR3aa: CASAMIIGDLTDTQYF
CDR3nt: TGTGCCAGCGCAATGATTATCGGAGACCTCACAGATACGCAGTATTTT